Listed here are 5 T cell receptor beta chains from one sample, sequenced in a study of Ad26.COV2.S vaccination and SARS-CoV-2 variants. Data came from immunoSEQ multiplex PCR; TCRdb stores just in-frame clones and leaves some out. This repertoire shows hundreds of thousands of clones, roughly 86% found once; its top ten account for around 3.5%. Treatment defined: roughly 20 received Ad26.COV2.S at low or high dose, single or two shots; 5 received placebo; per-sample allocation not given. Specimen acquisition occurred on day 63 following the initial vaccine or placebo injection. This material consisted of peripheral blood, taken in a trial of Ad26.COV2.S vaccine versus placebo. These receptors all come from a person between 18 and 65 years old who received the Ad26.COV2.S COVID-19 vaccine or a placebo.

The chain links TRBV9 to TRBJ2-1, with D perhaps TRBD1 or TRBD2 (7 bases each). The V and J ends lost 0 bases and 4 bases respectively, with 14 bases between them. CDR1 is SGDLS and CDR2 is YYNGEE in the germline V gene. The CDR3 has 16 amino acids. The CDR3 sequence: CASSVAGQGGYNEQFF. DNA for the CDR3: TGTGCCAGCAGCGTAGCTGGGCAGGGGGGGTACAATGAGCAGTTCTTC.

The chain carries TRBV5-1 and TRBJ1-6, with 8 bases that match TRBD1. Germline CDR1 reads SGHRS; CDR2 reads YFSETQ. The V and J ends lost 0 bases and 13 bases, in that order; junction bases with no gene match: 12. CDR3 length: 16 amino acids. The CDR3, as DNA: TGCGCCAGCAGCTTGGCCGTGGGACAGGAATCGTTGCCCCTCCACTTT. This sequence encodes CASSLAVGQESLPLHF.

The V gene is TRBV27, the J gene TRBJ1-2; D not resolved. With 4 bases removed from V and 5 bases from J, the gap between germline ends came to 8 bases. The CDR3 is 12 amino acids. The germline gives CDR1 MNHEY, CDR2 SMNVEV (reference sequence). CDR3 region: CASSSNRYGYTF. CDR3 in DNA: TGTGCCAGCAGTTCAAATAGATATGGCTACACCTTC.

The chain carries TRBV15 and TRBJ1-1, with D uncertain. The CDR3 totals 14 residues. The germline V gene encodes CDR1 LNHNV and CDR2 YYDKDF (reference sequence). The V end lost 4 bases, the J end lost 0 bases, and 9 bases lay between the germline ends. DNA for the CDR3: TGTGCCACCAGCATTGGTAGGATGAACACTGAAGCTTTCTTT. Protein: CATSIGRMNTEAFF. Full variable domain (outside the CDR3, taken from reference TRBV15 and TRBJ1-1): DAMVIQNPRYQVTQFGKPVTLSCSQTLNHNVMYWYQQKSSQAPKLLFHYYDKDFNNEADTPDNFQSRRPNTSFCFLDIRSPGLGDTAMYLCATSIGRMNTEAFFGQGTRLTVV.

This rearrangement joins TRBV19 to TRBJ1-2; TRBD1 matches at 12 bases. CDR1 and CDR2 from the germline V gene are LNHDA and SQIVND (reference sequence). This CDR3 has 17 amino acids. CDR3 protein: CATERRDRGQRGYGYTF. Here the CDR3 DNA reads TGTGCTACAGAGCGACGGGACAGGGGGCAACGGGGCTATGGCTACACCTTC.